The T cell receptor (beta chain) under discussion was sequenced for a study of shared clonotypes between healthy human individuals. V shed 2 bases and J shed 5 bases, with 13 bases lying between them. The CDR3 runs to 14 residues. Germline V gives CDR1 SGHRS, CDR2 YFSETQ. Some clones are missing from TCRdb's copy, which holds only in-frame ones; the method was immunoSEQ multiplex PCR. Here the sample spans about 1 million clones, about 70% being singletons. Sequencing input: memory CD4+ T cells sorted from blood. The subset is: CD45RA-negative fraction. This rearrangement joins TRBV5-1 to TRBJ2-5; D remains ambiguous. The TCR comes from a man younger than 30 in good health. CDR3 sequence (DNA): TGCGCCAGCAGCTTCGCGACCCCGCTCGAGACCCAGTACTTC. Protein product: CASSFATPLETQYF.